Given below is one TCR beta chain in context. This record comes from a study of cytomegalovirus exposure and HLA in healthy donors. This PCR relied on a set of 60 Vbeta primers and 13 Jbeta primers. Assay: immunoSEQ multiplex PCR; the TCRdb copy retains only in-frame clones and omits some. The sample has 120,000 to 150,000 clones; approximately 70% are singletons. V shed 0 bases and J shed 1 base, with 6 bases lying between them. The CDR3 totals 14 residues. Germline CDR1 reads SGHVS; CDR2 reads FNYEAQ. Sequencing was carried out using PBMCs. The receptor was isolated from a woman aged 35 to 49 in good health and CMV-seronegative. The chain links TRBV7-6 to TRBJ2-5; D gene uncertain. CDR3 bases: TGTGCCAGCAGCTTAGCCCTGGCCCAAGAGACCCAGTACTTC. This translates into CASSLALAQETQYF.